Listed here are 32 T cell receptor beta chains from one sample, sequenced in a study of CD8+ T cells in alopecia areata. RNA extraction and reverse transcription yielded cDNA as sequencing template. Generated by immunoSEQ multiplex PCR, the TCRdb table keeps only in-frame clones and is missing some. Here the sample spans approximately 200,000 clones, around 60% being singletons. Treatment described: oral pan-JAK inhibitor, 5-10 mg twice daily. The source was CD4+ T cells sorted from blood, collected at week 4, from a patient treated with tofacitinib. The receptors were gathered from a human donor with alopecia areata.

There are a few counts of this clone. This chain connects TRBV19 to TRBJ2-6; no clear D. The CDR3 is 15 residues long. V lost 6 bases, J lost 2 bases, and 11 bases lay in between. Per the germline V gene, CDR1 is LNHDA and CDR2 is SQIVND (reference sequence). CDR3 sequence (DNA): TGTGCCAGTAGAAGTGGATCGGCTGGGGCCAACGTCCTGACTTTC. Its protein product is CASRSGSAGANVLTF.

The chain is built from TRBV7-2 and TRBJ2-7; no clear D. Germline loops: CDR1 SGHTA, CDR2 FQGNSA. The CDR3 is made up of 16 amino acids. Trimming removed 1 base at V and 3 bases at J, with 16 bases between. The CDR3, as DNA: TGTGCCAGCAGCTTAGGTCTAGGGTTCCGCATCTACGAGCAGTACTTC. Translating gives CASSLGLGFRIYEQYF.

The rearrangement uses TRBV15 and TRBJ1-1, with D unclear. The CDR3 is made up of 14 amino acids. Trimming cost V 0 bases and J 3 bases, with 8 bases left between them. Germline CDR1 LNHNV, CDR2 YYDKDF (reference sequence). CDR3 sequence: CATSRDRWDTEAFF. The CDR3 region has the DNA TGTGCCACCAGCAGAGATAGATGGGACACTGAAGCTTTCTTT.

This clone was seen more than once but under ten times. The junction departs from germline at one end; a sequencing error may be responsible. The chain has TRBV7-2 and TRBJ1-4, with 9 bases identical to TRBD1. The CDR3 runs to 15 residues. Germline loops: CDR1 SGHTA, CDR2 FQGNSA. The CDR3 nucleotides are TGTGCCAGCACCTTAGGTCCGGACAGGGGTAAAAAACTGTTTTTT. As protein: CASTLGPDRGKKLFF.

This clone was seen repeatedly, ten times or more. V usage is TRBV15 and J usage is TRBJ2-5; D is tentatively TRBD1 or TRBD2 (5 bases each). Germline CDR1 and CDR2: LNHNV and YYDKDF (reference sequence). The V end lost 4 bases, the J end lost 5 bases, and 11 bases lay between the germline ends. The CDR3 is made up of 13 amino acids. CDR3 residues: CATSMGVGETQYF. The CDR3 nucleotides read TGTGCCACCAGCATGGGGGTCGGGGAGACCCAGTACTTC. The variable domain in full, completed from reference TRBV15 and TRBJ2-5, reads DAMVIQNPRYQVTQFGKPVTLSCSQTLNHNVMYWYQQKSSQAPKLLFHYYDKDFNNEADTPDNFQSRRPNTSFCFLDIRSPGLGDTAMYLCATSMGVGETQYFGPGTRLLVL.

The chain joins TRBV7-9 to TRBJ1-1; 7 bases fit TRBD1. CDR1 is SEHNR, CDR2 FQNEAQ, per germline (reference sequence). The V segment lost 10 bases and the J segment 0 bases; nucleotides outside the gene matches: 14. This CDR3 region has 16 residues. CDR3 DNA: TGTGCCACCTCCCGGGGACAGACCCTCATGAACACTGAAGCTTTCTTT. Amino acid sequence: CATSRGQTLMNTEAFF.

This clone has more than one count but fewer than ten. The chain joins TRBV10-3 to TRBJ2-1; possible D gene TRBD2, 6 bases. The CDR3 covers 14 residues. Germline V gives CDR1 ENHRY, CDR2 SYGVKD. The V end lost 11 bases, the J end lost 0 bases, and 14 bases lay between the germline ends. CDR3: CAARERGSYNEQFF. The CDR3 DNA reads as TGTGCCGCTCGGGAGCGCGGCTCCTACAATGAGCAGTTCTTC.

This clone has just a few counts. The rearrangement uses TRBV5-6 and TRBJ2-5; TRBD1 agrees at 7 bases. V was pared by 4 bases and J by 4 bases, with 7 bases of the junction left unmatched. The CDR3 has 14 residues. The germline V gene has CDR1 SGHDT and CDR2 YYEEEE. CDR3 bases: TGTGCCAGCAGCCCGGGACAGTTCGGAGAGACCCAGTACTTC. Translating gives CASSPGQFGETQYF.

This chain uses TRBV7-2 with TRBJ1-2, with TRBD1 matching 10 bases. CDR1 is SGHTA, CDR2 FQGNSA, per germline. With 6 bases clipped from V and 4 bases from J, the junction kept 5 bases outside the gene matches. The CDR3 is 14 amino acids. In DNA form, the CDR3 reads TGTGCCAGCAGTCCGACAGGGGGCCCCTATGGCTACACCTTC. It translates to CASSPTGGPYGYTF.

This chain joins TRBV19 and TRBJ2-5; 7 nucleotides match TRBD1. Germline CDR1 reads LNHDA; CDR2 reads SQIVND (reference sequence). The V segment lost 8 bases and the J segment 0 bases; nucleotides outside the gene matches: 9. The CDR3 contains 15 residues. Here the CDR3 reads CASSPTGTDQETQYF. CDR3 in DNA: TGTGCCAGTTCGCCCACCGGGACAGACCAAGAGACCCAGTACTTC.

This clone came up a few times. The chain links TRBV10-3 to TRBJ1-2; unclear D gene. CDR1 is ENHRY and CDR2 is SYGVKD in the germline V gene. The CDR3 has 14 residues. Trimming cost V 3 bases and J 12 bases, with 20 bases left between them. CDR3 region: CAISDEEASPRDTF. CDR3 DNA sequence: TGTGCCATCAGTGATGAGGAAGCCTCGCCTAGGGACACCTTC.

This clone showed up many times. This chain connects TRBV29-1 to TRBJ1-1, with D possibly TRBD1 on 5 matching bases. Deletions cut 7 bases from V and 7 bases from J, with 19 bases between. There are 13 residues in the CDR3. Germline-derived CDR1 and CDR2 are SQVTM and ANQGSEA. In DNA form, the CDR3 reads TGCAGCGGCGGGGGTACAGGTCTCGGTGAAGCTTTCTTT. Translated, it gives CSGGGTGLGEAFF. Full variable domain (rest looked up from reference TRBV29-1 and TRBJ1-1): SAVISQKPSRDICQRGTSLTIQCQVDSQVTMMFWYRQQPGQSLTLIATANQGSEATYESGFVIDKFPISRPNLTFSTLTVSNMSPEDSSIYLCSGGGTGLGEAFFGQGTRLTVV.

This clone was counted only a few times. The chain uses TRBV7-3 and TRBJ2-3, with D possibly matching TRBD1 (6 bases). V was shortened by 0 bases and J by 1 base, with 8 bases between the two germline ends. There are 15 residues in the CDR3. The germline CDR1 and CDR2 sequences are SGHTA and FQGTGA. CDR3 sequence reads: CASSLTGGGTDTQYF. The CDR3 nucleotides are TGTGCCAGCAGCTTAACAGGGGGTGGCACAGATACGCAGTATTTT.

In the case of this clone: Other DNA sequences in the same sample also yield this CDR3. The rearrangement links TRBV15 to TRBJ2-3; unclear D gene. The length of the CDR3 is 12 residues. The germline CDR1 and CDR2 sequences are LNHNV and YYDKDF (reference sequence). V dropped 0 bases and J dropped 3 bases, with 1 base sitting between them. The CDR3 loop reads CATSRETDTQYF. The CDR3 bases are TGTGCCACCAGCAGAGAGACAGATACGCAGTATTTT.

The rearrangement links TRBV4-1 to TRBJ1-6, with no clear D. Germline CDR1 is MGHRA and CDR2 is YSYEKL. There are 15 residues in the CDR3. The V gene lost 6 bases and the J gene lost 10 bases, with 19 bases spanning the gap. CDR3 loop: CASSTLRLAESPLHF. The CDR3 DNA sequence: TGCGCCAGCAGTACCTTGAGGTTGGCCGAATCACCCCTCCACTTT.

This rearrangement joins TRBV30 to TRBJ1-1; D is unclear. The CDR3 has 13 residues. The germline CDR1 and CDR2 sequences are GTSNPN and SVGIG (reference sequence). Trimming took 2 bases from V and 1 from J, leaving 8 bases between them. The CDR3 loop is CAWSTHQNTEAFF. The CDR3 DNA follows: TGTGCCTGGAGTACCCATCAGAACACTGAAGCTTTCTTT.

This chain joins TRBV27 and TRBJ2-3, with D uncertain. The CDR3 runs 13 residues. Trimming left V 3 bases short and J 6 bases short, with 10 bases between. From germline, CDR1 is MNHEY and CDR2 SMNVEV (reference sequence). CDR3 in amino acids: CASSLKTWDTQYF. The CDR3 nucleotides read TGTGCCAGCAGTTTGAAAACATGGGATACGCAGTATTTT.

This clone appeared a few times. The V and J genes are TRBV28 and TRBJ2-7, with 8 bases that match TRBD1. From germline, CDR1 is MDHEN and CDR2 SYDVKM. Trimming removed 4 bases from V and 2 bases from J; junction bases left unmatched: 7. This CDR3 is built from 15 residues. The CDR3 region is CASSSRQGRTYEQYF. Written as DNA, the CDR3 is TGTGCCAGCAGTTCACGACAGGGGAGAACCTACGAGCAGTACTTC.

This clone was detected only a few times. The V and J genes are TRBV7-9 and TRBJ2-5; tentatively, D is TRBD2 (6 bases). Trimming cost V 9 bases and J 2 bases, with 10 bases left between them. Germline V gene sequence: CDR1 SEHNR, CDR2 FQNEAQ (reference sequence). CDR3 size: 12 residues. CDR3 sequence reads: CASGRQQETQYF. The CDR3 bases are TGTGCCAGTGGGAGGCAACAAGAGACCCAGTACTTC.

This clone was seen a handful of times. V usage is TRBV6-5 and J usage is TRBJ1-1, with 9 bases aligning to TRBD1. Germline assignment: CDR1 MNHEY and CDR2 SVGAGI. CDR3 length: 12 residues. J was trimmed by 10 bases and V by 5 bases; bases with no gene match: 5. The CDR3 bases are TGTGCCAGCAGTCGACCGGGACAGGGAGCTTTCTTT. It is translated as CASSRPGQGAFF.

The chain links TRBV6-5 to TRBJ2-7, with 7 bases matching TRBD1. This CDR3 spans 14 amino acids. Germline CDR1 is MNHEY and CDR2 is SVGAGI. J was trimmed by 7 bases and V by 7 bases; bases with no gene match: 13. This CDR3 is CASNPPGQAREQYF. In DNA, the CDR3 is TGTGCCAGCAACCCTCCCGGACAGGCTCGGGAGCAGTACTTC.

A few counts support this clone. V gene TRBV28 combines with J gene TRBJ2-7, with 7 bases fitting TRBD1. The CDR3 runs to 12 residues. Germline V gene lookup returns CDR1 MDHEN and CDR2 SYDVKM. The ends lost 6 bases at V and 5 bases at J; junction bases unmatched: 4. CDR3 DNA sequence: TGTGCCAGCAGCGACAGGGTAAACGAGCAGTACTTC. Translated, it gives CASSDRVNEQYF.

The chain couples TRBV7-6 to TRBJ2-1, with D perhaps matching TRBD1 or TRBD2 (6 bases each). Germline V lookup: CDR1 SGHVS, CDR2 FNYEAQ. V was shortened by 5 bases and J by 4 bases, with 15 bases between the two germline ends. The CDR3 covers 15 residues. The CDR3 nucleotides are TGTGCCAGCAGCCCCCAGTCGGGGGCTTACAATGAGCAGTTCTTC. Protein: CASSPQSGAYNEQFF.

J is TRBJ2-1 and V is TRBV5-1, with a possible D match to TRBD2 (5 bases). The CDR3 is made up of 15 amino acids. The ends were cut back, 0 bases at V and 0 bases at J, with 7 bases in the middle. The germline gives CDR1 SGHRS, CDR2 YFSETQ. In DNA, the CDR3 is TGCGCCAGCAGCTTGGGTGCGGGCTCCTACAATGAGCAGTTCTTC. Protein sequence: CASSLGAGSYNEQFF.

The chain recombines TRBV10-3 with TRBJ1-1; D is unclear. The V end lost 7 bases, the J end lost 3 bases, and 12 bases lay between the germline ends. The CDR3 runs 13 residues. Germline values: CDR1 ENHRY, CDR2 SYGVKD. CDR3: CAIKAPRDTEAFF. The CDR3 DNA reads TGTGCCATCAAGGCCCCGAGGGACACTGAAGCTTTCTTT.

The chain employs TRBV28 and TRBJ1-3; D is unclear. The CDR3 loop spans 14 amino acids. Germline-derived CDR1 and CDR2 are MDHEN and SYDVKM. V was cut by 3 bases and J by 4 bases, with 10 bases left in between. Here the CDR3 reads CASSFLGTGNTIYF. DNA for the CDR3: TGTGCCAGCAGTTTTTTGGGTACGGGAAACACCATATATTTT.

This chain joins TRBV29-1 and TRBJ1-1; D is possibly TRBD1 (5 bases). Per germline, CDR1 SQVTM and CDR2 ANQGSEA. The CDR3 length is 11 residues. Trimming took off 4 bases at V and 4 bases at J, with 7 bases between the two ends. The CDR3 region has the DNA TGCAGCGTTGCGGGGGTCACTGAAGCTTTCTTT. Its translation: CSVAGVTEAFF. Looking up the rest from reference TRBV29-1 and TRBJ1-1 gives the full variable domain: SAVISQKPSRDICQRGTSLTIQCQVDSQVTMMFWYRQQPGQSLTLIATANQGSEATYESGFVIDKFPISRPNLTFSTLTVSNMSPEDSSIYLCSVAGVTEAFFGQGTRLTVV.

This clone was found a few times. This chain joins TRBV2 and TRBJ2-3; D is undetermined. Germline V CDR1 and CDR2: SNHLY, FYNNEI. V lost 6 bases and J 4 bases, leaving 14 bases between the germline ends. The CDR3 covers 14 residues. CDR3 DNA sequence: TGTGCCAGCAGCTCCCTGACTGGCCCAGATACGCAGTATTTT. Translating gives CASSSLTGPDTQYF.

This clone was detected only a few times. The gene calls are TRBV6-5 and TRBJ1-5; no definite D call. The CDR3 covers 14 residues. V was shortened by 5 bases and J by 2 bases, with 10 bases between the two germline ends. Germline CDR1 MNHEY, CDR2 SVGAGI. The DNA for the CDR3 is TGTGCCAGCAGTAAGGCGGTGGGCAATCAGCCCCAGCATTTT. Translation gives CASSKAVGNQPQHF.

The rearrangement uses TRBV7-2 and TRBJ1-5; 9 bases fit TRBD1. CDR3 length equals 13 residues. The trim removed 7 bases at V and 7 bases at J, leaving 5 bases unmatched. The germline gives CDR1 SGHTA, CDR2 FQGNSA. The CDR3 region has the DNA TGTGCCAGCAACCTACAGGGGGCACAGCCCCAGCATTTT. It codes for CASNLQGAQPQHF.

This clone was seen more than once but under ten times. The chain employs TRBV21-1 and TRBJ2-6; TRBD1 was called by the table and not checked on the DNA. TRBV21-1 is listed as a pseudogene. CDR3 length: 15 residues. CDR3 amino acids: CASSTRGSGANVLTF. In DNA, the CDR3 is TGTGCCAGCAGCACCAGGGGCTCTGGGGCCAACGTCCTGACTTTC.

The V gene is TRBV9, the J gene TRBJ2-5, with D tentatively TRBD2 (5 bases). The V gene lost 0 bases and the J gene lost 1 base, with 10 bases spanning the gap. Germline V lookup: CDR1 SGDLS, CDR2 YYNGEE. The CDR3 is made up of 15 amino acids. The CDR3 sequence is CASSVDASPQETQYF. CDR3 nucleotide sequence: TGTGCCAGCAGCGTAGACGCTAGCCCCCAAGAGACCCAGTACTTC.